Each of the 3 T cell receptor beta chains below was sequenced from the same sample in a study of blood T cell repertoires in COVID-19. TCRdb keeps only in-frame clones here, not all; method: immunoSEQ multiplex PCR. Of roughly 120,000 clones listed, roughly 83% were seen once; the top ten hold about 2.2%. The sample was peripheral blood. The receptors derive from a man under 40 with acute or convalescent COVID-19.

This clone was found once. The chain combines TRBV29-1 with TRBJ1-2; the match to TRBD1 covers 7 bases. From germline, CDR1 is SQVTM and CDR2 ANQGSEA. There are 12 residues in the CDR3. CDR3 loop: CSDRQGSYGYTF. The CDR3 DNA is TGCAGTGACCGACAGGGATCCTATGGCTACACCTTC.

This chain connects TRBV6-5 to TRBJ2-1; TRBD1 aligns across 8 bases. The germline CDR1 and CDR2 sequences are MNHEY and SVGAGI. V dropped 7 bases and J dropped 4; count of bases not matched to a gene: 6. The CDR3 runs to 14 residues. The CDR3 is CASIGQGSYNEQFF. The DNA of the CDR3 is TGTGCCAGCATTGGACAGGGTTCATACAATGAGCAGTTCTTC.

This chain connects TRBV29-1 to TRBJ2-5, with 9 positions matching TRBD1. Per the germline V gene, CDR1 is SQVTM and CDR2 is ANQGSEA. V lost 7 bases to trimming and J lost 2 bases; unmatched junction nucleotides: 2. The length of the CDR3 is 12 residues. In DNA form, the CDR3 reads TGCAGCGGCGACAGGGGGCAAGAGACCCAGTACTTC. Its protein is CSGDRGQETQYF.